The clone carrying this T cell receptor beta chain was seen just once. Germline CDR1 is SEHNR and CDR2 is FQNEAQ (reference sequence). The trim removed 5 bases at V and 0 bases at J, leaving 3 bases unmatched. The CDR3 spans 16 residues. How the authors handled the data: The authors estimated nucleated cell counts from reference gene primer amplification. The assay was immunoSEQ multiplex PCR, and TCRdb's table has in-frame clones only and misses some. V and J calls and clone size are given by that table; D and trimming were obtained from the DNA. The table includes 70,000 to 90,000 clones, 75% to 95% detected once. The entry originates in a study of blood T cell repertoires in COVID-19. Study as a whole: Samples of COVID-19 (acute and convalescent) were obtained from the United States, Italy and Spain. PBMCs, B-cell-depleted T cells, or T cells were the source of the cDNA or gDNA that made up the material.

This rearrangement joins TRBV7-9 to TRBJ2-1; 11 nucleotides align to TRBD2. The specimen was peripheral blood. The source of this sequence is a human donor in a cohort sampled during active COVID-19. CDR3 sequence: CASSNLAGGSYNEQFF. The CDR3, as DNA: TGTGCCAGCAGCAATCTAGCGGGGGGCTCCTACAATGAGCAGTTCTTC.